This T cell receptor beta chain was captured in a study of T cells expressing NK-cell markers. The overall study: One of the eight sequenced donors was seronegative, whereas the other seven were HCMV-seropositive.

TCRdb re-called the 5' RACE reads and gives one entry per CDR3 protein, without DNA. Its table records some 460,000 distinct CDR3 sequences. The CDR3 has 13 amino acids. Germline V gene data show CDR1 as ENHRY and CDR2 as SYGVKD. Findings of the study overall: There were a few donors in whom these clonotypes also led the CD3+CD56-NKG2C+ fraction.

For this clonotype: The antigen is not known.

The sequence was collected from a woman aged 45-59 years in good health. The genes are TRBV10-3 and TRBJ2-2. Sequencing was done on a sample of blood T cells: a sorted CD56 or NKG2C T cell subset, CD4+ or CD8+ T cells, or bulk PBMC T cells (not recorded which). CDR3 sequence: CAIATSNTGELFF.